The sequence of this TCR beta chain was determined in a study of spatial heterogeneity in lung cancer. Whole-study context: The cohort: 70 to 75 early-stage, untreated non-small cell lung cancer patients. PBMC samples from follow-up, when available, were sequenced at a median of roughly two years post-resection. General observations from the study: Relative to follow-up, resection was when ubiquitous expanded tumor TCRs appeared more in blood.

As to time point: blood at routine non-recurrence follow-up after resection. TCRs were sequenced from unsorted whole RNA of tumor, nontumor lung or PBMC. There are many counts of this clonotype. What it binds is unknown. The CDR3 runs to 18 residues. The germline gives CDR1 DFQATT, CDR2 SNEGSKA (reference sequence). The junction had 11 bases not matched to a gene; V was cut back by 0 bases and J by 5 bases. TCR cDNA molecules each carried a unique molecular identifier. TCRdb recomputed calls from the 5' RACE reads with MiXCR, one row per CDR3 protein. This table holds 20,000 to 30,000 distinct CDR3 sequences, around 6% found once.

The chain joins TRBV20-1 to TRBJ2-5; 14 bases agree with TRBD2. The clonotype was recovered from a male donor with early-stage non-small cell lung cancer. The sample consisted of PBMCs, taken at follow-up. The CDR3 DNA follows: TGCAGTGCTAGAGATCCGGGACTAGCGGGAGCAAGGCGGGAGACCCAGTACTTC. It specifies CSARDPGLAGARRETQYF.